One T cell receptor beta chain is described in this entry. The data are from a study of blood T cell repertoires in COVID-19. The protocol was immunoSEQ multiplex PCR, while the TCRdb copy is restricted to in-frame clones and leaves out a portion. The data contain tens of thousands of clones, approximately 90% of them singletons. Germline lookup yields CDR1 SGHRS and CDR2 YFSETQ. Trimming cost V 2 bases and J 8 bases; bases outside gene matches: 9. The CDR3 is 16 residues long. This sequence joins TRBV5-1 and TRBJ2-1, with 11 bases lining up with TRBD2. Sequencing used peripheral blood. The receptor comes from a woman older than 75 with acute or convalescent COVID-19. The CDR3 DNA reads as TGCGCCAGCAGCTTTGAAGTAGCGGGGGGGCTAGATGAGCAGTTCTTC. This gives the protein CASSFEVAGGLDEQFF.